The rows below give T cell receptor beta chains drawn from one sample of a study of OX40 agonist ivuxolimab in advanced cancers. Profiling relied on immunoSEQ multiplex PCR, and the TCRdb table lists in-frame clones only, not all of them. The sample has under 55,000 clones, around 85% seen once; the top ten hold around 6.7%. The sample here was CD4+ or CD8+ T cells sorted from blood, taken in a trial of the OX40 agonist ivuxolimab. Every receptor here comes from an adult with an advanced solid tumor such as melanoma, head and neck, liver or kidney cancer. The CDR3 runs from the conserved cysteine through the conserved F or W. The D gene is left open where the match is weak. Some rows mark clone size as missing; the rest say once, few, many or name a class of expanded clone.

>NA|TRBJ2-2|TRBD1|TRBV27
TGTGCCAGCCGGACAGGGGGCTTAATCGGGGAGCTGTTTTTT
CASRTGGLIGELFF
>NA|TRBJ1-4|NA|TRBV2
TGTGCCAGCAGCGGACGGACAGTCCTTAATGAAAAACTGTTTTTT
CASSGRTVLNEKLFF
>few|TRBJ2-3|NA|TRBV5-1
TGCGCCAGCCGGTTCGGGCTCTTTGCAGGTACGCAGTATTTT
CASRFGLFAGTQYF
>NA|TRBJ1-4|TRBD1|TRBV12-5
TGTGCTAGTGGTTCGGGACAGAGTAATGAAAAACTGTTTTTT
CASGSGQSNEKLFF
>NA|TRBJ1-6|TRBD1|TRBV30
TGTGCCTGGAGCGCCGACAGGGACCCCTCCTATAATTCACCCCTCCACTTT
CAWSADRDPSYNSPLHF
>NA|TRBJ1-4|NA|TRBV27
TGTGCCAGCAGTCCCTCATCGTGGGTCTCGGAAAAACTGTTTTTT
CASSPSSWVSEKLFF
>NA|TRBJ2-7|NA|TRBV5-1
TGCGCCAGCAGCTTGGAACAAGCAGCATCCTACGAGCAGTACTTC
CASSLEQAASYEQYF
>NA|TRBJ2-3|NA|TRBV7-3
TGTGCCAGCAGCTTAACCGCGGCCACAGATACGCAGTATTTT
CASSLTAATDTQYF
>NA|TRBJ1-1|TRBD1|TRBV6-6
TGTGCCAGCAGACAAGGACAGGGACGAGGAGCTTTCTTT
CASRQGQGRGAFF
>NA|TRBJ2-6|NA|TRBV10-3
TGTGCCATCACCAAGGACAATCTCTCTGGGGCCAACGTCCTGACTTTC
CAITKDNLSGANVLTF
>NA|TRBJ2-2|TRBD2|TRBV29-1
TGCAGCGCCGCGACTAGCGGGGGGGTAGAGGCCGGGGAGCTGTTTTTT
CSAATSGGVEAGELFF
>NA|TRBJ1-3|NA|TRBV30
TGTGCCTGGAGTCCCACCTCTGGAAACACCATATATTTT
CAWSPTSGNTIYF
>few|TRBJ2-1|NA|TRBV30
TGTGCCTGGAAGGGCCTCCCGTCCAGGGGTTACAATGAGCAGTTCTTC
CAWKGLPSRGYNEQFF
>NA|TRBJ2-5|TRBD1|TRBV5-1
TGCGCCAGCAGCTTGTGGACAGGGGGAAGAGACCAAGAGACCCAGTACTTC
CASSLWTGGRDQETQYF
>NA|TRBJ1-2|NA|TRBV15
TGTGCCACCAGCAGCAGAATAACAGGGAGCGGCTACACCTTC
CATSSRITGSGYTF
>NA|TRBJ2-3|NA|TRBV7-2
TGTGCCAGCAGCTTAGCGCGTAGGCCTACAGATACGCAGTATTTT
CASSLARRPTDTQYF
>NA|TRBJ2-1|TRBD2|TRBV6-6
TGTGCCAGCAGTTACATCCTAGCGGGGCTCAATGAGCAGTTCTTC
CASSYILAGLNEQFF
>NA|TRBJ1-6|NA|TRBV19
TGTGCCAGTAACAGGGTGGAGGATTCACCCCTCCACTTT
CASNRVEDSPLHF
>NA|TRBJ1-3|NA|TRBV5-4
TGTGCCAGCAGCTTGGCCGCTTCTGGAAACACCATATATTTT
CASSLAASGNTIYF
>NA|TRBJ2-7|NA|TRBV11-2
TGTGCCAGCAGCTTCTTACAGGGTAGCTACGAGCAGTACTTC
CASSFLQGSYEQYF
>NA|TRBJ2-7|TRBD1|TRBV11-3
TGTGCCAGCAGAAGACCCGGGACAGGGAACTACGAGCAGTACTTC
CASRRPGTGNYEQYF
>few|TRBJ1-6|TRBD1|TRBV7-8
TGTGCCAGCTCCGAACAGGGGGCCGCCTCAAATTCACCCCTCCACTTT
CASSEQGAASNSPLHF
>NA|TRBJ1-1|TRBD1|TRBV28
TGTGCCAGCAGCCAGGGACAGCTGAACACTGAAGCTTTCTTT
CASSQGQLNTEAFF
>once|TRBJ2-7|TRBD2|TRBV28
TGTGCCAGCAGCTCTAGCGGGGGGACTCACTACGAGCAGTACTTC
CASSSSGGTHYEQYF
>NA|TRBJ2-1|NA|TRBV5-5
TGTGCCAGCAGCCGGGAAGGGACCACCAACAATGAGCAGTTCTTC
CASSREGTTNNEQFF
>NA|TRBJ1-2|TRBD1|TRBV10-2
TGCGCCAGTACTACTCCGGACAGGGGGGGTCTGGGCTACACCTTC
CASTTPDRGGLGYTF
>NA|TRBJ1-2|TRBD1|TRBV28
TGTGCCAGCAGTTACACAGGGGGCGACTATGGCTACACCTTC
CASSYTGGDYGYTF
>NA|TRBJ1-1|NA|TRBV18
TGTGCCAGCTCACCACCGGCAATGAACACTGAAGCTTTCTTT
CASSPPAMNTEAFF
>NA|TRBJ1-1|NA|TRBV29-1
TGCAGCGTTCTACCCTCGGTTTCGGGGACCACTGAAGCTTTCTTT
CSVLPSVSGTTEAFF
>once|TRBJ1-2|NA|TRBV6-5
TGTGCCAGCAGTTTTGACAGGCACTTCTATGGCTACACCTTC
CASSFDRHFYGYTF
>few|TRBJ2-1|TRBD2|TRBV5-1
TGCGCCAGCAGCTTCCTAGCGGGGGGGATCAATGAGCAGTTCTTC
CASSFLAGGINEQFF
>NA|TRBJ2-3|NA|TRBV11-2
TGTGCCAGCAGCTTAGACAGTGCTAGCACAGATACGCAGTATTTT
CASSLDSASTDTQYF
>NA|TRBJ2-3|NA|TRBV19
TGTGCCAGTAGTATCTTGGCGGGGACGATAACAGATACGCAGTATTTT
CASSILAGTITDTQYF
>medium-sized|TRBJ1-2|NA|TRBV28
TGTGCCAGCCGAGATACAGGGCGAAATGGCTACACCTTC
CASRDTGRNGYTF
>few|TRBJ1-1|NA|TRBV9
TGTGCCAGCAGCGTAGGGGATTCTGAAGCTTTCTTT
CASSVGDSEAFF
>NA|TRBJ2-1|TRBD1|TRBV5-1
TGCGCCAGCAGGGACAGGGAAAACTACAATGAGCAGTTCTTC
CASRDRENYNEQFF
>NA|TRBJ2-7|NA|TRBV5-1
TGCGCCAGCCAACCGGGACCCGGGGACTACGAGCAGTACTTC
CASQPGPGDYEQYF
>NA|TRBJ1-3|TRBD1|TRBV19
TGTGCCAGTATACAGGACAGGGCCGGAAACACCATATATTTT
CASIQDRAGNTIYF
>NA|TRBJ1-1|NA|TRBV6-6
TGTGCCAGCTGGGGGGGGATGAACACTGAAGCTTTCTTT
CASWGGMNTEAFF
>NA|TRBJ2-1|TRBD2|TRBV5-4
TGTGCCAGCAGGGACGGAGCGGGGGGGTTTTACAATGAGCAGTTCTTC
CASRDGAGGFYNEQFF
>NA|TRBJ1-6|NA|TRBV7-2
TGTGCCAGCAGCTTGGCAGGGGCTCAGGAACCCCTCCACTTT
CASSLAGAQEPLHF
>NA|TRBJ1-2|TRBD1|TRBV5-1
TGCGCCAGCAGCCCGGGACAGACGGGGTTCTATGGCTACACCTTC
CASSPGQTGFYGYTF
>few|TRBJ1-6|NA|TRBV19
TGTGCCAGTAGTCAATTAGGGAATTCACCCCTCCACTTT
CASSQLGNSPLHF
>once|TRBJ2-1|TRBD2|TRBV11-2
TGTGCCAGCAGCTTACCAGCGGGGGCGACGAGCTCCTACAATGAGCAGTTCTTC
CASSLPAGATSSYNEQFF
>NA|TRBJ2-5|NA|TRBV6-1
TGTGCCAGCAGTTTTCAAACACCCTCGGGGACCCAGTACTTC
CASSFQTPSGTQYF
>once|TRBJ1-5|NA|TRBV6-1
TGTGCCAGCAGAACCGACAGGTGGGGCAATCAGCCCCAGCATTTT
CASRTDRWGNQPQHF
>NA|TRBJ2-7|NA|TRBV5-1
TGCGCCAGCAGCGGTTCCTACGAGCAGTACTTC
CASSGSYEQYF
>NA|TRBJ1-2|TRBD1|TRBV6-5
TGTGCCAGCAGTTTAGCCAGGGGGGTTGGCTACACCTTC
CASSLARGVGYTF
>NA|TRBJ2-5|NA|TRBV23-1
TGCGCCAGCAGTCAATCAGGTTATGCCCTTAAAGAGACCCAGTACTTC
CASSQSGYALKETQYF
>NA|TRBJ1-6|NA|TRBV27
TGTGCCAGCAGTTTTAAGAATTCACCCCTCCACTTT
CASSFKNSPLHF
>NA|TRBJ2-7|NA|TRBV7-3
TGTGCCAGCAGTCTGGGCAGAGCCTACGAGCAGTACTTC
CASSLGRAYEQYF
>NA|TRBJ1-1|NA|TRBV7-8
TGTGCCAGCAGCTTAGTCGGGGGGGGCCAGATGAACACTGAAGCTTTCTTT
CASSLVGGGQMNTEAFF
>once|TRBJ1-4|NA|TRBV7-8
TGTGCCAGCAGCTCCAGGATCCCCTCAACTAATGAAAAACTGTTTTTT
CASSSRIPSTNEKLFF
>NA|TRBJ2-7|NA|TRBV30
TGTGCCTGGAGTGGGGACGGCCGTCGCTCCTACGAGCAGTACTTC
CAWSGDGRRSYEQYF
>NA|TRBJ1-3|NA|TRBV28
TGTGCCAGCTACCCCGCCGGGTTCTCTGGAAACACCATATATTTT
CASYPAGFSGNTIYF